What follows are 27 T cell receptor beta chains derived from one specimen sequenced in a study of CD8 T cells in ankylosing spondylitis. TCRdb ran MiXCR on the 5' RACE reads and lists one entry per CDR3 protein. The table records some 130,000 distinct CDR3 sequences, over 10% of them present only once. Sequencing used blood, either unsorted or a sorted T cell fraction (not recorded which). The source of these receptors is a female donor with ankylosing spondylitis or in good health (not recorded which).

This clonotype was counted many times. The V call is TRBV5-1, the J call TRBJ1-1; possibly TRBD1 for D (5 bases). Germline assignment: CDR1 SGHRS and CDR2 YFSETQ. This CDR3 comprises 14 residues. The V gene lost 2 bases and the J gene lost 1 base, with 9 bases spanning the gap. The CDR3 DNA follows: TGCGCCAGCAGCTTCGGGACGGCGAACACTGAAGCTTTCTTT. It encodes CASSFGTANTEAFF.

Ten or more counts support this clonotype. The rearrangement joins TRBV5-1 to TRBJ1-1; D is unclear. The germline V and J ends were trimmed by 5 bases and 4 bases, with 12 bases remaining between them. The CDR3 spans 13 residues. The germline CDR1 and CDR2 sequences are SGHRS and YFSETQ. The CDR3 DNA is TGCGCCAGCAGGTTCCCCTCGAGCACTGAAGCTTTCTTT. It encodes CASRFPSSTEAFF.

This clonotype was observed many times. The V gene is TRBV20-1, the J gene TRBJ1-3; unclear D gene. This CDR3 spans 14 amino acids. V was cut by 3 bases and J by 2 bases, with 11 bases left in between. Germline CDR1 DFQATT, CDR2 SNEGSKA (reference sequence). The CDR3: CSARGKRTGNTIYF. The CDR3 coding sequence is TGCAGTGCTAGGGGGAAAAGAACTGGAAACACCATATATTTT.

This clonotype was observed many times. The rearrangement links TRBV11-2 to TRBJ2-1; 7 nucleotides align to TRBD1. V lost 4 bases to trimming and J lost 8 bases; unmatched junction nucleotides: 8. The length of the CDR3 is 14 residues. CDR1 SGHAT and CDR2 FQNNGV come from the germline V gene. Written as DNA, the CDR3 is TGTGCCAGCAGCTCGACAGGGCCGGAGGATGAGCAGTTCTTC. This gives the protein CASSSTGPEDEQFF.

This clonotype has a handful of counts. The chain links TRBV18 to TRBJ2-7; D ambiguous. The CDR3 has 13 amino acids. V was pared by 3 bases and J by 3 bases, with 9 bases between. Germline V gene data show CDR1 as KGHSH and CDR2 as LQKENI. The DNA for the CDR3 is TGTGCCAGCTCACCGACCCCTATCTACGAGCAGTACTTC. Its protein is CASSPTPIYEQYF.

The table lists this clonotype with many counts. This rearrangement joins TRBV29-1 to TRBJ1-4, with D possibly TRBD1 on 6 matching bases. The CDR3 has 13 residues. Trimming stripped 6 bases from V and 5 bases from J, with 13 bases between. Germline assignment: CDR1 SQVTM and CDR2 ANQGSEA. CDR3 loop: CSVARGQNEKLFF. CDR3 DNA: TGCAGCGTAGCCCGGGGACAAAATGAAAAACTGTTTTTT.

This clonotype was recorded at least ten times. V is TRBV7-2 and J is TRBJ1-2; weak D call: TRBD1 (5 bases). Germline-derived CDR1 and CDR2 are SGHTA and FQGNSA. The CDR3 is made up of 15 amino acids. V lost 4 bases and J lost 4, with 16 bases in between. The DNA for the CDR3 is TGTGCCAGCAGCTCCCTCGGTCCCGGGGGCTATGGCTACACCTTC. Amino acids: CASSSLGPGGYGYTF.

This clonotype has at least ten counts. The chain recombines TRBV20-1 with TRBJ2-7, with a tentative D call TRBD2 (6 bases). The CDR3 is 15 amino acids. Germline CDR1 and CDR2: DFQATT and SNEGSKA (reference sequence). V dropped 0 bases and J dropped 9 bases, with 21 bases sitting between them. The CDR3 sequence is CSARDTETRISVQYF. CDR3 sequence (DNA): TGCAGTGCTAGAGATACTGAGACTAGGATTTCGGTGCAGTACTTC.

Of note for this clonotype: One base away lies a much larger clone, so this may be a sequencing read error. V gene TRBV20-1 combines with J gene TRBJ2-1; D is unclear. Germline V CDR1 and CDR2: DFQATT, SNEGSKA (reference sequence). Trimming stripped 1 base from V and 5 bases from J, with 15 bases between. This CDR3 is built from 15 residues. The CDR3: CSARGHSRPNNEQFF. CDR3 DNA sequence: TGCAGTGCTAGAGGCCATTCAAGGCCGAACAATGAGCAGTTCTTC.

This clonotype came up many times. The CDR3 reads CASSQGSGGLRDRYTF. For the CDR3, the DNA is TGCGCCAGCAGCCAAGGGAGTGGAGGGCTCCGGGACCGCTACACCTTC. J is TRBJ1-2 and V is TRBV4-1; a weak D match, TRBD1 (5 bases). Trimming shortened V by 1 base and J by 9 bases, and 21 bases separated the two germline ends. The germline V gene has CDR1 MGHRA and CDR2 YSYEKL. The CDR3 covers 16 residues.

The chain uses TRBV27 and TRBJ1-6, with D unresolved. Trimming took 6 bases from V and 0 from J, leaving 9 bases between them. The germline V gene has CDR1 MNHEY and CDR2 SMNVEV (reference sequence). The CDR3 loop spans 15 amino acids. The CDR3 reads CASSLRLSYNSPLHF. Written as DNA, the CDR3 is TGTGCCAGCAGCCTCCGACTCTCCTATAATTCACCCCTCCACTTT.

Many counts were recorded for this clonotype. The chain links TRBV14 to TRBJ2-7; 9 bases agree with TRBD1. The germline CDR1 and CDR2 sequences are SGHDN and FVKESK. V shed 2 bases, J shed 5 bases, and the junction held 10 bases outside the gene matches. This CDR3 is built from 16 residues. CDR3 sequence (DNA): TGTGCCAGCAGCCAAAGGACCGGGACAGGGTTCGACGAGCAGTACTTC. It translates to CASSQRTGTGFDEQYF.

This clonotype came up many times. V gene TRBV11-3 combines with J gene TRBJ2-7; the D gene is possibly TRBD1 (6 bases). Germline values: CDR1 SGHNT, CDR2 YENEEA. V was cut by 2 bases and J by 1 base, with 9 bases left in between. The CDR3 runs to 14 residues. The CDR3: CASSLTGQSYEQYF. The CDR3, as DNA: TGTGCCAGCAGCTTAACAGGACAGTCCTACGAGCAGTACTTC. Full variable domain (remainder filled in from reference TRBV11-3 and TRBJ2-7): EAGVVQSPRYKIIEKKQPVAFWCNPISGHNTLYWYLQNLGQGPELLIRYENEEAVDDSQLPKDRFSAERLKGVDSTLKIQPAELGDSAVYLCASSLTGQSYEQYFGPGTRLTVT.

This clonotype was seen many times. The chain links TRBV18 to TRBJ2-5, with 7 bases aligning to TRBD2. J lost 5 bases, V lost 0 bases, and 9 bases had no gene match. CDR1 and CDR2 from the germline V gene are KGHSH and LQKENI. There are 16 residues in the CDR3. This CDR3 reads CASSPPASGQRETQYF. The DNA for the CDR3 is TGTGCCAGCTCACCACCTGCTAGCGGTCAAAGGGAGACCCAGTACTTC.

This clonotype showed up many times. V usage is TRBV5-1 and J usage is TRBJ2-7; 8 bases match TRBD2. In germline, CDR1 is SGHRS, CDR2 YFSETQ. Trimming cost V 4 bases and J 6 bases; bases outside gene matches: 15. This CDR3 region has 16 residues. Here the CDR3 DNA reads TGCGCCAGCAGCCCGTTAATAGCGGGACCGGCGGGCGAGCAGTACTTC. Translating gives CASSPLIAGPAGEQYF.

In its sample, this clonotype was seen many times. The chain has TRBV5-1 and TRBJ2-3; 8 bases map to TRBD2. V dropped 0 bases and J dropped 5; count of bases not matched to a gene: 8. This CDR3 contains 16 residues. Germline assignment: CDR1 SGHRS and CDR2 YFSETQ. CDR3 in amino acids: CASSLGTSRTQDTQYF. In DNA, the CDR3 is TGCGCCAGCAGCTTGGGGACTAGCCGGACTCAAGATACGCAGTATTTT.

The table lists this clonotype with a few counts. The chain couples TRBV10-2 to TRBJ1-4, with TRBD1 as a possible D gene (6 bases). There are 14 residues in the CDR3. V lost 6 bases to trimming and J lost 4 bases, with 12 bases between them. Germline-derived CDR1 and CDR2 are WSHSY and SAAADI. CDR3 coding DNA: TGCGCCAGCAGCTCTAGGGGGAATAATGAAAAACTGTTTTTT. Residues: CASSSRGNNEKLFF.

This clonotype was recorded many times. The chain links TRBV3-1 to TRBJ2-7, with TRBD2 as a possible D gene (5 bases). The V end lost 1 base, the J end lost 0 bases, and 7 bases lay between the germline ends. Germline V gives CDR1 LGHDT, CDR2 YNNKEL (reference sequence). This CDR3 contains 14 residues. The CDR3 protein is CASSQVGISYEQYF. In nucleotides, the CDR3 is TGTGCCAGCAGCCAAGTCGGGATCTCCTACGAGCAGTACTTC.

This clonotype showed up many times. This chain links TRBV5-1 with TRBJ2-2; TRBD2 matches at 10 bases. The junction had 11 bases not matched to a gene; V was cut back by 4 bases and J by 8 bases. Germline CDR1 SGHRS, CDR2 YFSETQ. This CDR3 has 16 amino acids. CDR3 sequence: CASSVRASGREGELFF. Written as DNA, the CDR3 is TGCGCCAGCAGCGTCAGGGCTAGCGGGAGAGAAGGGGAGCTGTTTTTT.

The chain couples TRBV5-1 to TRBJ2-2; possibly TRBD2 for D (5 bases). CDR3 length equals 14 residues. V lost 2 bases and J lost 4, with 9 bases in between. Germline CDR1 SGHRS, CDR2 YFSETQ. The CDR3 protein is CASSFTGSTGELFF. CDR3 DNA sequence: TGCGCCAGCAGCTTTACGGGGAGCACCGGGGAGCTGTTTTTT.

This clonotype was found many times. Here the CDR3 reads CASRRAGLTYNEQFF. In DNA, the CDR3 is TGTGCCAGCAGGCGAGCGGGACTAACCTACAATGAGCAGTTCTTC. V gene TRBV7-9 combines with J gene TRBJ2-1; TRBD2 matches 7 bases. Germline CDR1 and CDR2: SEHNR and FQNEAQ (reference sequence). V lost 6 bases to trimming and J lost 2 bases; unmatched junction nucleotides: 7. The CDR3 is 15 residues long.

This clonotype was seen at least ten times. The chain is built from TRBV20-1 and TRBJ2-7; the match to TRBD2 covers 9 bases. Germline-derived CDR1 and CDR2 are DFQATT and SNEGSKA (reference sequence). The CDR3 contains 16 residues. Trimming took 0 bases from V and 1 from J; bases not matched to a gene: 7. CDR3 sequence: CSARDAGGASSYEQYF. CDR3 DNA: TGCAGTGCTAGAGATGCGGGAGGGGCGTCTTCCTACGAGCAGTACTTC.

The gene calls are TRBV14 and TRBJ2-1; D is possibly TRBD2 (5 bases). The CDR3 is 14 amino acids. Germline V gives CDR1 SGHDN, CDR2 FVKESK. V was trimmed by 4 bases and J by 0 bases, leaving 7 bases between them. The CDR3 DNA is TGTGCCAGCAGCCGAGCGGCCTCCTACAATGAGCAGTTCTTC. Residues: CASSRAASYNEQFF.

There are many counts of this clonotype. CDR3 residues: CASRAGPTDTQYF. The CDR3 DNA reads as TGCGCCAGCCGGGCAGGGCCCACAGATACGCAGTATTTT. The chain joins TRBV5-1 to TRBJ2-3; a weak D match, TRBD1 (5 bases). The CDR3 is 13 amino acids. Germline loops: CDR1 SGHRS, CDR2 YFSETQ. Between the trimmed V and J ends, which lost 7 bases and 2 bases, there was a span of 11 bases.

This clonotype was seen at least ten times. V usage is TRBV20-1 and J usage is TRBJ2-7, with a possible D match to TRBD2 (6 bases). V shed 6 bases and J shed 4 bases, with 16 bases lying between them. CDR1 and CDR2 from the germline V gene are DFQATT and SNEGSKA (reference sequence). The CDR3 runs to 13 residues. The CDR3 region is CSADGGEDYEQYF. In DNA, the CDR3 is TGCAGTGCCGACGGCGGGGAAGATTACGAGCAGTACTTC.

This chain connects TRBV12-3 or TRBV12-4 to TRBJ2-3, with TRBD1 matching 7 bases. J was trimmed by 1 base and V by 3 bases; bases with no gene match: 4. The CDR3 length is 15 residues. The CDR3, as DNA: TGTGCCAGCAGTTTTCAGGGACAGCGCACAGATACGCAGTATTTT. Amino acid sequence: CASSFQGQRTDTQYF.

The table lists this clonotype with many counts. The chain carries TRBV19 and TRBJ1-1, with D unresolved. Germline CDR1 is LNHDA and CDR2 is SQIVND (reference sequence). CDR3 length: 15 amino acids. V was trimmed by 1 base and J by 5 bases, leaving 14 bases between them. The CDR3 here is CASSIGINMGTEAFF. In DNA, the CDR3 is TGTGCCAGTAGTATAGGGATAAACATGGGGACTGAAGCTTTCTTT.